This TCR beta chain was identified during a study of T-cell memory formation after mild COVID-19. Study summary: The two donors had largely donor-specific TCR clusters. Study findings and constraints: Chiefly within CM and EM were the contracting CD4+ clones; CD8+ ones were within EMRA. CD4/CD8 balance held among clones contracting day 15 to 85, and later expanders leaned CD4+. Pre-infection memory carried some responding clones, suggesting that cross-reactive memory joined.

Each CDR3 protein is one row after TCRdb ran MiXCR on the 5' RACE reads. The sample includes roughly 250,000 distinct CDR3 sequences, approximately 16% of them seen just once. Germline V gene data show CDR1 as SGHVS and CDR2 as FQNEAQ. The V end was cut by 5 bases, the J end by 4 bases, with 12 bases between. The CDR3 runs to 14 residues. This clonotype was detected only a few times. Its antigen is still unknown. This sequence was found in a man younger than 35 who had mild COVID-19 (a few samples of this study predate the infection). Cell type and time point are not known. The sequenced material came from PBMCs or a T cell subset sorted from them (not recorded which). This chain links TRBV7-8 with TRBJ2-1; perhaps TRBD2 as D (6 bases). The CDR3 bases are TGTGCCAGCAGCGGAGGGGCAGAGTACAATGAGCAGTTCTTC. The encoded protein is CASSGGAEYNEQFF.